This TCR beta chain was observed in a study of identifying expanded T cells in peripheral blood. The repertoire was sequenced with immunoSEQ multiplex PCR; TCRdb's copy has only in-frame clones and lacks some. The sample contains about 130,000 clones, about 86% of which appear only once. CDR1 is PRHDT, CDR2 FYEKMQ, per germline (reference sequence). V was trimmed by 4 bases and J by 8 bases, leaving 14 bases between them. The length of the CDR3 is 13 residues. A few counts support this clone. Its antigen is not known. Findings and limits, study-wide: Differentially abundant clones: 0.95 to 1.5 between replicates, around 17 at 2 to 3 weeks, less than 20 at four.

This clonotype was obtained from a person aged 18 to 75 in good health. Sequenced material: blood. The rearrangement links TRBV13 to TRBJ1-2, with no clear D. The CDR3 nucleotides read TGTGCCAGCAGCTCGGTTCTTCCGGGAGGCTACACCTTC. It encodes CASSSVLPGGYTF.